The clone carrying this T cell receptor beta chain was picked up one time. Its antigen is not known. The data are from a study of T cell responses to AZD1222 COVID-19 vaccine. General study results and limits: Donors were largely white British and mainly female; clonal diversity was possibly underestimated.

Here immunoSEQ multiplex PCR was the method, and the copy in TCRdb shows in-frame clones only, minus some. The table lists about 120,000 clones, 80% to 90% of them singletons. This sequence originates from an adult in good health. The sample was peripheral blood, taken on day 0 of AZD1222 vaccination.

For the CDR3, the DNA is TGTGCCAGCAGTTATACCGGGCCTAGACAAGAGACCCAGTACTTC. This gives the protein CASSYTGPRQETQYF. The chain couples TRBV5-4 to TRBJ2-5; D is uncertain. Germline CDR1 SGHNT, CDR2 YYREEE (reference sequence). This CDR3 has 15 residues. V lost 5 bases and J lost 2, with 16 bases in between.